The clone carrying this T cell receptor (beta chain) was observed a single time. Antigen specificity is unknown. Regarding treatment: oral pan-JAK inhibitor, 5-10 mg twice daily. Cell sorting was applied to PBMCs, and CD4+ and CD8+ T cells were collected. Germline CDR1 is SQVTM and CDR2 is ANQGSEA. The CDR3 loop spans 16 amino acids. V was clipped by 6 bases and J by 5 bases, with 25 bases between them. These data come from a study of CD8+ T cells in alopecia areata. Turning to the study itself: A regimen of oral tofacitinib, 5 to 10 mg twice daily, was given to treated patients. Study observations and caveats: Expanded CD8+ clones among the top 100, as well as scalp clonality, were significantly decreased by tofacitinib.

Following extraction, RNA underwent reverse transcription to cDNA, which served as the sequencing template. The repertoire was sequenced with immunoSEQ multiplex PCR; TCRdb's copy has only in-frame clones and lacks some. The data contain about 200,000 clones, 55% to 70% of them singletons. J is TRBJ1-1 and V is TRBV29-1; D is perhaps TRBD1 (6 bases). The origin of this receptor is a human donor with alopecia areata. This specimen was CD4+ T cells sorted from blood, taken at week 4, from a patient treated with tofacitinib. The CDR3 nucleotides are TGCAGCGTGGGAATCCTCCGGGGGGGGGCTTGGACTGAAGCTTTCTTT. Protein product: CSVGILRGGAWTEAFF. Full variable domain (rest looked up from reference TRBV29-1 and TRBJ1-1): SAVISQKPSRDICQRGTSLTIQCQVDSQVTMMFWYRQQPGQSLTLIATANQGSEATYESGFVIDKFPISRPNLTFSTLTVSNMSPEDSSIYLCSVGILRGGAWTEAFFGQGTRLTVV.